This T cell receptor (beta chain) was sequenced in a study of blood T cell repertoires in COVID-19. Profiling relied on immunoSEQ multiplex PCR, and the TCRdb table lists in-frame clones only, not all of them. The table shows about 73,000 clones, with roughly three quarters occurring only once. This clone occurred once. The sequencing sample was made of peripheral blood. This sequence was found in a man in his 70s with COVID-19, enrolled during active disease.

The CDR3 sequence is CASKRTAQETQYF. Here the CDR3 DNA reads TGTGCCAGCAAAAGGACAGCCCAAGAGACCCAGTACTTC. The V and J genes are TRBV27 and TRBJ2-5, with a tentative D call TRBD1 (6 bases). CDR1 is MNHEY, CDR2 SMNVEV, per germline (reference sequence). V dropped 7 bases and J dropped 1 base, with 10 bases sitting between them. The CDR3 spans 13 residues.